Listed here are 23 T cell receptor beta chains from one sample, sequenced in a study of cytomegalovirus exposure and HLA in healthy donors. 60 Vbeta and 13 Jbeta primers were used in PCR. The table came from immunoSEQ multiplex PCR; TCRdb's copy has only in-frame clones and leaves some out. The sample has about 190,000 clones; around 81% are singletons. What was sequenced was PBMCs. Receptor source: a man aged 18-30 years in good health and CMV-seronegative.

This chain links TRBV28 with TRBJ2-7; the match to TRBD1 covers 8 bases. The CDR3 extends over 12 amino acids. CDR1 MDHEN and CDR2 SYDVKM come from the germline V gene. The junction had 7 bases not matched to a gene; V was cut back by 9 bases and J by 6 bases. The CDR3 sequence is CASWDRIGEQYF. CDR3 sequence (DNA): TGTGCCAGTTGGGACAGGATCGGCGAGCAGTACTTC.

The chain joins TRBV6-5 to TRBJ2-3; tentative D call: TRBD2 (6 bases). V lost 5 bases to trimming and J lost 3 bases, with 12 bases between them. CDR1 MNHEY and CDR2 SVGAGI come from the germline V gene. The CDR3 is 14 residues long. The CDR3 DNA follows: TGTGCCAGCAGTCGGATGGAGGGAACAGATACGCAGTATTTT. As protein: CASSRMEGTDTQYF.

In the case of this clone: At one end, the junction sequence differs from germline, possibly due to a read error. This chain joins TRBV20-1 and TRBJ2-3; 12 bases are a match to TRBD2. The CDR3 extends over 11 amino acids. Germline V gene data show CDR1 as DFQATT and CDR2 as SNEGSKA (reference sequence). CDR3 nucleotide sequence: TGCAGTGCTCCGCGACTAGCGGGGGATCATTTT. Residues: CSAPRLAGDHF.

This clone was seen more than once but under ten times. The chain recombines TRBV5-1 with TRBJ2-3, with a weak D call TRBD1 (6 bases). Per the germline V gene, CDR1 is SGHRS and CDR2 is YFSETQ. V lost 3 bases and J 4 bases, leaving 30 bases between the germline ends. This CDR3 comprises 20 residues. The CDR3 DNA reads TGCGCCAGCAGCTCCTCCCCGTTCAACGGACAGTACCCTTTGGCAGATACGCAGTATTTT. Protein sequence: CASSSSPFNGQYPLADTQYF.

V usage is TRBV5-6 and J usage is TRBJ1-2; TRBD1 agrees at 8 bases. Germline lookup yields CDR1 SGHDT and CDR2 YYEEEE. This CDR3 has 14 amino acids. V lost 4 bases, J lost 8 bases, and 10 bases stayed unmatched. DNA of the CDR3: TGTGCCAGCAGCCGCGCCGGACAGGGCGGCGGCTACACCTTC. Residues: CASSRAGQGGGYTF.

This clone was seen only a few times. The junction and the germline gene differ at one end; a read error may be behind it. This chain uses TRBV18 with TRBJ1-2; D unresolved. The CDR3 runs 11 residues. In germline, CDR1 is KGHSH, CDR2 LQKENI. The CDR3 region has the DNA TGTGCCAGCTCACCTGACGGGAGAGGCATCTTC. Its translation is CASSPDGRGIF.

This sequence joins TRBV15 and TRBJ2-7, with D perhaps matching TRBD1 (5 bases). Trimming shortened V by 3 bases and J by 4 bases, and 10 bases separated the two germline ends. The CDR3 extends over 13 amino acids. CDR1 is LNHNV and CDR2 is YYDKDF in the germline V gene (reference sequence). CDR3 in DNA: TGTGCCACCAGCAGGGAGACAGAATACGAGCAGTACTTC. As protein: CATSRETEYEQYF.

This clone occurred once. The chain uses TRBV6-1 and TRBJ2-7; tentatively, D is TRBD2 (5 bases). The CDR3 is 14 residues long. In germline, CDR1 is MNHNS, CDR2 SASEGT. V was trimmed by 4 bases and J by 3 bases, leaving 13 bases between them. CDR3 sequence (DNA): TGTGCCAGCAGTGTTTGGATCGCGGGCTACGAGCAGTACTTC. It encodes CASSVWIAGYEQYF.

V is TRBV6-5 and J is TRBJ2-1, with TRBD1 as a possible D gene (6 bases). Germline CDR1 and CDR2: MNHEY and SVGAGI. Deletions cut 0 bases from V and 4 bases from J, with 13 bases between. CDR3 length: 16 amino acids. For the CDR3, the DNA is TGTGCCAGCAGTTACTCGTCCAGGGGCCCATACAATGAGCAGTTCTTC. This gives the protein CASSYSSRGPYNEQFF.

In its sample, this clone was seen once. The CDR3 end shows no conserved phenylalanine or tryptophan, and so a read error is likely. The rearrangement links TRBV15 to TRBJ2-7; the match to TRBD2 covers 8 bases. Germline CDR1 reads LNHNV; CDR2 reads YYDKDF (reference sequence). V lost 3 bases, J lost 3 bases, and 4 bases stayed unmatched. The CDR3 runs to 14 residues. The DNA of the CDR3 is TGTGCCACCAGCAGGGCGGGACTAGGCTACGAGCAGTACTCC. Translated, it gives CATSRAGLGYEQYS.

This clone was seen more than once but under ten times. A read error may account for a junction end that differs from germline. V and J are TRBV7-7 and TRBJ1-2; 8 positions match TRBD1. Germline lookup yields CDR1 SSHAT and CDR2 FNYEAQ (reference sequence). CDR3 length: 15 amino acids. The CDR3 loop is CASSDNDRGVSGYTF. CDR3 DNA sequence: TGTGCTAGCAGCGACAACGACAGGGGCGTAAGTGGCTACACCTTC.

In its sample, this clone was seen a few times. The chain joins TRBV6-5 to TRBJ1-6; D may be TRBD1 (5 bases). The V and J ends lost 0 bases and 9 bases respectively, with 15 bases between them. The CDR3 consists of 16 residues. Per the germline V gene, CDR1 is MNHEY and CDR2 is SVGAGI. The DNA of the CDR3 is TGTGCCAGCAGTTACTCGGCGGGGACGAAAGGTTCACCCCTCCACTTT. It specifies CASSYSAGTKGSPLHF.

The CDR3 here is CASSSLAGVTDTQYF. The CDR3 DNA reads as TGTGCCAGCAGTTCACTAGCGGGGGTAACAGATACGCAGTATTTT. The genes are TRBV7-9 and TRBJ2-3; 11 nucleotides agree with TRBD2. Losses at the gene ends were 6 bases for V and 3 bases for J; bases not matched to a gene: 5. The CDR3 spans 15 residues. The germline V gene encodes CDR1 SEHNR and CDR2 FQNEAQ (reference sequence).

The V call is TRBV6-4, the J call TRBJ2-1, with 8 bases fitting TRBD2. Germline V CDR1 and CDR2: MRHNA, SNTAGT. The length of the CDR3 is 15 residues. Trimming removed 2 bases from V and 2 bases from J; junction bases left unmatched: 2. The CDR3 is CASSDTSGAYNEQFF. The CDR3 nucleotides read TGTGCCAGCAGTGACACTAGCGGAGCCTACAATGAGCAGTTCTTC.

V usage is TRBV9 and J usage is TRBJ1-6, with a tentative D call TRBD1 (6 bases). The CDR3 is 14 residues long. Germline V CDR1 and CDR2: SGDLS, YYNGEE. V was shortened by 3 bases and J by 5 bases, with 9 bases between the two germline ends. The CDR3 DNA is TGTGCCAGCAGCGCCGGGACAAATAATTCACCCCTCCACTTT. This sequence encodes CASSAGTNNSPLHF.

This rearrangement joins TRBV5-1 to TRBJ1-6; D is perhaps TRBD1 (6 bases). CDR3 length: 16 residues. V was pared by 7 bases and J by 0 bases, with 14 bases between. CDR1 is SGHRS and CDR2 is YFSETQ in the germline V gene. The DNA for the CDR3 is TGCGCCAGCGGCCCCACAGGGAACTCCTATAATTCACCCCTCCACTTT. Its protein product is CASGPTGNSYNSPLHF.

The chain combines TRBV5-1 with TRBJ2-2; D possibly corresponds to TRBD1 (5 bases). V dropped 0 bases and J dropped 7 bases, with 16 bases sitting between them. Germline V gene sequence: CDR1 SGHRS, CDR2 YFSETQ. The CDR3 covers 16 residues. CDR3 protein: CASSLVPQGKGGELFF. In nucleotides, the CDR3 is TGCGCCAGCAGCTTGGTTCCCCAGGGCAAGGGCGGGGAGCTGTTTTTT.

CDR3 protein: CASSFSRNQPQHF. The CDR3 DNA reads as TGTGCCAGCAGTTTCTCCCGCAATCAGCCCCAGCATTTT. This chain links TRBV27 with TRBJ1-5; D uncertain. CDR1 is MNHEY, CDR2 SMNVEV, per germline (reference sequence). Trimming pared 3 bases from V and 2 bases from J, leaving 5 bases between. CDR3 size: 13 residues.

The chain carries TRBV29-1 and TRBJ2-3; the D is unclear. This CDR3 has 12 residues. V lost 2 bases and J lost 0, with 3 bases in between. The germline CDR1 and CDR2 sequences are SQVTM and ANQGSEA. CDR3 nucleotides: TGCAGCGTTGAAACTAGCACAGATACGCAGTATTTT. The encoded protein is CSVETSTDTQYF.

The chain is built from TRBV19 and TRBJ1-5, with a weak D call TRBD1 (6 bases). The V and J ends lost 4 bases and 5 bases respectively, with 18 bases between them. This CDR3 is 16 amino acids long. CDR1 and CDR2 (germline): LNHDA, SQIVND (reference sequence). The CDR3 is CASSNDHREWDQPQHF. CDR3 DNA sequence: TGTGCCAGTAGTAATGACCACAGGGAGTGGGATCAGCCCCAGCATTTT.

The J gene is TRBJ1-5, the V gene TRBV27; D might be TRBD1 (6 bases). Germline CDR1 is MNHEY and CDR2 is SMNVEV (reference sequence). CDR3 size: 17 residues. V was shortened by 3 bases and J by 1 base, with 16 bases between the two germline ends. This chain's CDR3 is CASSLVGGPRSNQPQHF. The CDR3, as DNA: TGTGCCAGCAGTTTGGTCGGGGGGCCAAGAAGCAATCAGCCCCAGCATTTT.

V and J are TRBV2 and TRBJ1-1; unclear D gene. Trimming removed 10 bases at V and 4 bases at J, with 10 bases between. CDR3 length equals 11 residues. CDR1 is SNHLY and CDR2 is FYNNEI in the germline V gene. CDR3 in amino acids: CAIRSGTEAFF. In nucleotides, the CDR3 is TGTGCCATCCGGTCAGGCACTGAAGCTTTCTTT.

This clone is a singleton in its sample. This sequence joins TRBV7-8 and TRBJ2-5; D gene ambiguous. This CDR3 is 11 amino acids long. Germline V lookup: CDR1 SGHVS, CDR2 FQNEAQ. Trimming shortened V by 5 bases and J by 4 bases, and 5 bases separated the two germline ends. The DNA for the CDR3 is TGTGCCAGCAGCATTAGAGAGACCCAGTACTTC. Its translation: CASSIRETQYF.